This T cell receptor beta chain was documented in a study of T cell responses to AZD1222 COVID-19 vaccine (dated by TCRdb to the early 2020s). Context from the whole study: TCR sequencing was performed for roughly 240 trial participants, of whom 200 to 210 were given two doses of AZD1222 and about 25 were given two doses of MenACWY control vaccine. Trial participants were enrolled into age subgroups of 18-55, 56-69 and 70-plus years, which contained 148, 28 and 57 TCR-sequenced participants, respectively.

The sample's time point, from its label and the paper: about 28 days (+/-7) after the second vaccine dose. Because spike-specific TCR depth and breadth did not differ between the two schedules, AZD1222 recipients who got a second dose at roughly 4 weeks were pooled with those who got a second dose at roughly 12 weeks. Vaccinee samples were obtained from the UK trials COV001 and COV002, which included a single-blind randomized controlled phase 2/3 trial of AZD1222 (ChAdOx1 nCoV-19) in healthy adults. For TCRbeta chain sequencing, PBMC samples from trial participants were taken at day 0 and at day 28 after the second dose. Notes on this clone: What antigen it recognizes has not been identified. One base away there is no much larger clone; base qualities are not given.

Results and caveats for the whole study, not just this receptor: The 56-69-year group was small, and its depth increase did not reach significance, likely because of low power. Reportedly, close to half of the unique spike-specific TCRs recognized epitopes lying outside the regions that are mutated in the B.1.351 and B.1.1.7 variants. The whole spike protein was spanned by vaccine-associated CD4 TCRs, and dominant responses were seen in regions 160-218 and 743-854. After two AZD1222 doses, both the breadth and the depth of spike-specific TCRs were significantly higher than at day 0 and than in MenACWY recipients. Only five to seven AZD1222 recipients were SARS-CoV-2 seropositive at baseline, limiting conclusions about previously exposed vaccinees. Participants were mostly white British and included more females than males, and it was suggested by the authors that clonal diversity may have been underestimated. Because no samples from the day 14 peak response were available, repertoires could be characterized only after the peak T cell response.

The germline V gene specifies SGHDT as CDR1 and YYEEEE as CDR2. A distance of 17 bases separates the germline ends of V and J, which lose 4 bases and 3 bases respectively. From its cysteine to its phenylalanine, the CDR3 spans 16 amino acids. The entry retains the CDR3 DNA only, 48 bases that are in frame from base 1. The CDR3 regions of human TCRbeta chains were analyzed by immunosequencing. Concerning the study's data processing: Repertoire TCRs were checked for matches against a reference library of SARS-CoV-2-specific TCRs that had been generated using the MIRA antigen-specificity platform. Breadth meant the fraction of unique TCRs that were SARS-CoV-2-associated, whereas depth meant the fraction of total T cells that were SARS-CoV-2-associated. Each spike-specific TCR was assigned to its reactive spike region and to a CD4 or CD8 class using the MIRA data. Log10-transformed breadth and depth values were compared by one-way ANOVA with Sidak's multiple comparisons tests. TCRdb retrieved this table from immuneACCESS and kept in-frame rearrangements only. Not all clones are present; in checked studies, unresolved V genes account for under half, and no reason is known for the remainder. V and J calls and clone size are as listed in that table; D and trimming were resolved from the DNA. This sample is represented by approximately 120,000 clones; roughly 86% of them were singletons. Jointly, the top ten make up around 4.6% of the sample.

The V and J segments used are TRBV5-6 and TRBJ2-1; the D gene may be TRBD1 or TRBD2, since each aligns over 6 bases. This sequence was found in an adult who received the AZD1222 COVID-19 vaccine. This specimen consisted of peripheral blood, obtained 28 days after the second AZD1222 dose. The CDR3 region: CASSPFRGANYNEQFF. The nucleotide sequence reads as follows: TGTGCCAGCAGCCCTTTTAGGGGGGCCAACTACAATGAGCAGTTCTTC.